These T cell receptor beta chains were read from a single sample in a study of beta chain features in type 1 diabetes. Profiled with immunoSEQ multiplex PCR; TCRdb holds only in-frame clones, not every one. The table records hundreds of thousands of clones, around 15% of them present only once. The sample comprised naive CD4+ T cells from blood. All receptors derive from a man aged 18 to 35 with type 1 diabetes. The CDR3 runs from the conserved cysteine through the conserved F or W. D genes are given only for firm matches. A clone size is listed for some rows: how often the clone was seen (once, few, many), or a class if it is expanded.

>few|TRBV5-1|TRBJ1-1|NA
TGCGCCAGCGGCATAGACAGCGACACTGAAGCTTTCTTT
CASGIDSDTEAFF
>few|TRBV7-9|TRBJ1-5|TRBD1
TGTGCCAGCAGCACCAACAGGGGGGATGATTATCAGCCCCAGCATTTT
CASSTNRGDDYQPQHF
>few|TRBV4-3|TRBJ2-3|TRBD2
TGCGCCAGCAGCCAGCAGACGACTAGCGGGGGAGGAGATACGCAGTATTTT
CASSQQTTSGGGDTQYF
>few|TRBV18|TRBJ1-1|NA
TGTGCCAGCTCTCCAACAGAGCTGACTGAAGCTTTCTTT
CASSPTELTEAFF
>few|TRBV2|TRBJ2-3|TRBD1
TGTGCCAGCAGGACAGGGACAGATACGCAGTATTTT
CASRTGTDTQYF
>few|TRBV15|TRBJ2-7|NA
TGTGCCACCAGCAGGGTCGGGCGTAACTACGAGCAGTACTTC
CATSRVGRNYEQYF
>few|TRBV30|TRBJ2-1|NA
TGTGCCTGGAGGATAGGGACGAGCTCCTACAATGAGCAGTTCTTC
CAWRIGTSSYNEQFF
>NA|TRBV7-2|TRBJ1-2|TRBD1
TGTGCCAGCAGCGGTCCGGGACAGGGACTTATTTATGGCTACACCTTC
CASSGPGQGLIYGYTF
>NA|TRBV7-2|TRBJ2-7|NA
TGTGCCAGCAGCCAGGACACCATCTCCTACGAGCAGTACTTC
CASSQDTISYEQYF
>NA|TRBV15|TRBJ1-1|NA
TGTGCCACCAGCAACAGAACAGGAGTAAACACTGAAGCTTTCTTT
CATSNRTGVNTEAFF
>once|TRBV7-6|TRBJ1-2|TRBD1
TGTGCCAGCAGCTTAGGGACAGGGGCACTCGATGGCTACACCTTC
CASSLGTGALDGYTF
>few|TRBV28|TRBJ1-1|TRBD1
TGTGCCAGCAGGGCAGGGGGTGGGACTGAAGCTTTCTTT
CASRAGGGTEAFF